The T cell receptor (beta chain) under discussion was sequenced for a study of blood T cell repertoires in COVID-19. Authors' processing steps: Estimation of nucleated cell counts relied on the amplification of reference gene primers. Sequencing used immunoSEQ multiplex PCR; TCRdb keeps in-frame clones, though not all of them. The V and J calls and clone size come from that table; D and trimming were worked out from the DNA. The repertoire holds around 210,000 clones, with around 84% as singletons. V was clipped by 1 base and J by 5 bases, with 15 bases between them. Germline assignment: CDR1 SNHLY and CDR2 FYNNEI. The CDR3 is 16 residues long.

The chain couples TRBV2 to TRBJ2-1; D is unresolved. This receptor was identified in a human donor in a cohort sampled during active COVID-19. The sequencing input was peripheral blood. The CDR3 protein is CASSEVLVRINNEQFF. The CDR3 DNA reads as TGTGCCAGCAGTGAAGTCCTAGTCAGAATCAACAATGAGCAGTTCTTC. Full variable domain (rest looked up from reference TRBV2 and TRBJ2-1): EPEVTQTPSHQVTQMGQEVILRCVPISNHLYFYWYRQILGQKVEFLVSFYNNEISEKSEIFDDQFSVERPDGSNFTLKIRSTKLEDSAMYFCASSEVLVRINNEQFFGPGTRLTVL.